A single sample is the source of the 32 T cell receptor beta chains below, sequenced in a study of cytotoxic CD8 clonotypes in ibrutinib-treated CLL. The assay was immunoSEQ multiplex PCR, and TCRdb's table has in-frame clones only and misses some. The data hold more than 70,000 clones, with roughly 83% observed a single time. Sequenced here: PBMCs, sampled after 12 months of ibrutinib treatment. These receptors were collected from a human donor with chronic lymphocytic leukemia.

The V call is TRBV29-1, the J call TRBJ2-3; D remains ambiguous. V lost 1 base to trimming and J lost 1 base, with 6 bases between them. The germline CDR1 and CDR2 sequences are SQVTM and ANQGSEA. This CDR3 is built from 13 residues. The CDR3 spells CSVEGWGTDTQYF. In DNA, the CDR3 is TGCAGCGTTGAAGGGTGGGGCACAGATACGCAGTATTTT.

The CDR3 nucleotides are TGTGCCAGCAGCCCAGGGGGTAGCAGCAAAAACATTCAGTACTTC. Amino acid sequence: CASSPGGSSKNIQYF. The chain recombines TRBV11-3 with TRBJ2-4, with TRBD1 matching over 7 bases. CDR1 is SGHNT, CDR2 YENEEA, per germline. The CDR3 loop spans 15 amino acids. Trimming removed 5 bases from V and 3 bases from J; junction bases left unmatched: 7.

The chain employs TRBV5-1 and TRBJ1-1, with TRBD1 identical over 9 bases. After removal of 2 bases from V and 6 bases from J, the junction contained 8 bases not matched to a gene. The germline V gene encodes CDR1 SGHRS and CDR2 YFSETQ. CDR3 size: 15 residues. In DNA form, the CDR3 reads TGCGCCAGCAGCTTTACAGGGGGCGCGGGCCCTGAAGCTTTCTTT. Protein product: CASSFTGGAGPEAFF.

The chain uses TRBV28 and TRBJ1-1; a weak D match, TRBD1 (6 bases). CDR3 length: 15 amino acids. V was trimmed by 3 bases and J by 3 bases, leaving 14 bases between them. The germline CDR1 and CDR2 sequences are MDHEN and SYDVKM. In DNA form, the CDR3 reads TGTGCCAGCAGTTTTGGGGGGCGGCCGGACACTGAAGCTTTCTTT. Protein product: CASSFGGRPDTEAFF.

The chain carries TRBV27 and TRBJ2-7; tentatively, D is TRBD2 (6 bases). The germline V gene has CDR1 MNHEY and CDR2 SMNVEV (reference sequence). V was shortened by 7 bases and J by 4 bases, with 17 bases between the two germline ends. CDR3 length: 14 amino acids. CDR3 residues: CASMRRDGRYEQYF. CDR3 nucleotide sequence: TGTGCCAGCATGAGGAGGGATGGTCGTTACGAGCAGTACTTC.

The chain recombines TRBV6-1 with TRBJ2-3; TRBD1 matches 7 bases. V dropped 3 bases and J dropped 5; count of bases not matched to a gene: 11. Germline V lookup: CDR1 MNHNS, CDR2 SASEGT. The CDR3 spans 16 residues. The CDR3 is CASSEPTGNERDTQYF. CDR3 coding DNA: TGTGCCAGCAGTGAGCCGACAGGGAACGAGAGAGATACGCAGTATTTT.

This clone was recorded a few times. This rearrangement joins TRBV13 to TRBJ2-3, with 7 bases lining up with TRBD1. The CDR3 is 14 amino acids. With V trimmed by 6 bases and J by 2 bases, 5 bases remained unmatched. The V gene's germline CDR1 is PRHDT and CDR2 FYEKMQ (reference sequence). The CDR3 bases are TGTGCCAGCAGGAAGGGGGCCGACACAGATACGCAGTATTTT. It is translated as CASRKGADTDTQYF.

This clone came up once. At one end, the junction sequence differs from germline, possibly due to a read error. This chain links TRBV19 with TRBJ2-5; D uncertain. The germline V gene has CDR1 LNHDA and CDR2 SQIVND (reference sequence). The CDR3 loop spans 13 amino acids. In DNA, the CDR3 is TGTGCCAGTAGTTTTGGAGACCAAGAGAGCCAGTACTTC. This encodes CASSFGDQESQYF.

V and J are TRBV27 and TRBJ2-3, with 14 bases that match TRBD2. CDR3 length equals 15 residues. CDR1 and CDR2 (germline): MNHEY, SMNVEV (reference sequence). Germline trimming cut 3 bases from V and 6 bases from J; bases unmatched to any gene: 2. CDR3 nucleotide sequence: TGTGCCAGCAGTTTTCGGACTAGCGGGAGGGATACGCAGTATTTT. Protein product: CASSFRTSGRDTQYF.

The rearrangement uses TRBV4-3 and TRBJ2-7, with 11 bases lining up with TRBD1. The CDR3 has 15 residues. Losses at the gene ends were 2 bases for V and 7 bases for J; bases not matched to a gene: 7. Germline lookup yields CDR1 LGHNA and CDR2 YSLEER. The CDR3 reads CASSQPGQGVREQYF. The CDR3 bases are TGCGCCAGCAGCCAACCGGGACAGGGGGTTAGGGAGCAGTACTTC.

The chain is built from TRBV23-1 and TRBJ2-2; possibly TRBD1 for D (6 bases). TRBV23-1 is annotated as an ORF whose role is uncertain. The V end lost 0 bases, the J end lost 5 bases, and 13 bases lay between the germline ends. This CDR3 spans 16 amino acids. The CDR3 spells CASSQSGASRTGELFF. In DNA form, the CDR3 reads TGCGCCAGCAGTCAATCGGGGGCTAGCCGAACCGGGGAGCTGTTTTTT.

The chain has TRBV19 and TRBJ2-3; 11 bases are a match to TRBD1. Germline assignment: CDR1 LNHDA and CDR2 SQIVND (reference sequence). CDR3 length: 15 residues. J gave up 3 bases and V 5 bases, and 4 bases lay outside the gene matches. The CDR3 region has the DNA TGTGCCAGTAGTCCCCGGGACAGGGGGACAGATACGCAGTATTTT. Protein sequence: CASSPRDRGTDTQYF.

The rearrangement links TRBV5-1 to TRBJ2-3, with D unclear. V was shortened by 0 bases and J by 1 base, with 3 bases between the two germline ends. Per germline, CDR1 SGHRS and CDR2 YFSETQ. The CDR3 loop spans 13 amino acids. The CDR3: CASSLDGTDTQYF. The DNA of the CDR3 is TGCGCCAGCAGCTTGGATGGCACAGATACGCAGTATTTT.

This sequence joins TRBV5-1 and TRBJ2-7; D tentatively reads TRBD1 or TRBD2 (6 bases each). Germline values: CDR1 SGHRS, CDR2 YFSETQ. The CDR3 runs to 15 residues. The V end was cut by 0 bases, the J end by 3 bases, with 13 bases between. In nucleotides, the CDR3 is TGCGCCAGCAGCTTGGTCGCGGGACAAAACTACGAGCAGTACTTC. Its protein is CASSLVAGQNYEQYF.

The chain carries TRBV10-3 and TRBJ1-2; D is possibly TRBD1 (5 bases). CDR3 length equals 15 residues. CDR1 and CDR2 from the germline V gene are ENHRY and SYGVKD. V was cut by 7 bases and J by 5 bases, with 20 bases left in between. The CDR3 coding sequence is TGTGCCATCATGGTAGGGGCAGACCATCCATATGGCTACACCTTC. Protein sequence: CAIMVGADHPYGYTF.

V usage is TRBV19 and J usage is TRBJ2-2; possibly TRBD1 for D (5 bases). With 5 bases removed from V and 6 bases from J, the gap between germline ends came to 10 bases. CDR1 is LNHDA, CDR2 SQIVND, per germline (reference sequence). The CDR3 extends over 13 amino acids. CDR3 protein: CASSPRVAGELFF. The CDR3 DNA sequence: TGTGCCAGTAGTCCCAGGGTGGCCGGGGAGCTGTTTTTT.

J is TRBJ2-1 and V is TRBV11-2; the D gene is possibly TRBD1 (5 bases). CDR3 length: 14 residues. CDR1 SGHAT and CDR2 FQNNGV come from the germline V gene. Between the trimmed V and J ends, which lost 3 bases and 6 bases, there was a span of 12 bases. CDR3 loop: CASSFNQGSNEQFF. The CDR3 coding sequence is TGTGCCAGCAGCTTCAACCAGGGATCCAATGAGCAGTTCTTC.

In its sample, this clone was seen a few times. The J gene is TRBJ1-2, the V gene TRBV20-1; a weak D match, TRBD1 (6 bases). This CDR3 comprises 11 residues. Germline CDR1 reads DFQATT; CDR2 reads SNEGSKA (reference sequence). Trimming left V 6 bases short and J 7 bases short, with 12 bases between. The CDR3 DNA follows: TGCAGTGCGATTGGGACACCTGGCTACACCTTC. Its protein is CSAIGTPGYTF.

This sequence joins TRBV6-5 and TRBJ2-2; D unclear. Per the germline V gene, CDR1 is MNHEY and CDR2 is SVGAGI. V lost 2 bases and J lost 5, with 6 bases in between. This CDR3 comprises 13 residues. CDR3 sequence reads: CASSYPATGELFF. For the CDR3, the DNA is TGTGCCAGCAGTTACCCAGCGACCGGGGAGCTGTTTTTT.

This chain links TRBV27 with TRBJ1-5, with D unresolved. Per germline, CDR1 MNHEY and CDR2 SMNVEV (reference sequence). V was shortened by 3 bases and J by 1 base, with 4 bases between the two germline ends. The CDR3 length is 13 residues. The CDR3 sequence is CASSFKSNQPQHF. Written as DNA, the CDR3 is TGTGCCAGCAGTTTTAAGAGCAATCAGCCCCAGCATTTT.

CDR3 in amino acids: CASSTRQGAGNEQFF. As DNA, the CDR3 is TGCGCCAGCAGCACCCGACAGGGGGCGGGTAATGAGCAGTTCTTC. This rearrangement joins TRBV5-1 to TRBJ2-1; TRBD1 matches at 10 bases. CDR1 is SGHRS, CDR2 YFSETQ, per germline. J gave up 7 bases and V 4 bases, and 8 bases lay outside the gene matches. This CDR3 has 15 residues.

The sample holds one count of this clone. The chain has TRBV7-3 and TRBJ1-1; D not certain. CDR3 length: 14 amino acids. CDR1 SGHTA and CDR2 FQGTGA come from the germline V gene. With 4 bases removed from V and 5 bases from J, the gap between germline ends came to 14 bases. CDR3 sequence (DNA): TGTGCCAGCAGCTATTATTGCGGAGGTACTGAAGCTTTCTTT. Protein sequence: CASSYYCGGTEAFF.

The chain has TRBV7-2 and TRBJ2-2, with 10 bases matching TRBD2. Germline V lookup: CDR1 SGHTA, CDR2 FQGNSA. The ends lost 0 bases at V and 6 bases at J; junction bases unmatched: 16. The CDR3 consists of 20 residues. CDR3 protein: CASSLASASGGWREAGELFF. Here the CDR3 DNA reads TGTGCCAGCAGCTTAGCGAGTGCTAGCGGGGGATGGAGAGAGGCCGGGGAGCTGTTTTTT.

The V gene is TRBV11-3, the J gene TRBJ2-1; 8 positions match TRBD2. This CDR3 comprises 13 residues. Germline V gene lookup returns CDR1 SGHNT and CDR2 YENEEA. V lost 5 bases to trimming and J lost 9 bases; unmatched junction nucleotides: 6. The CDR3 spells CASSPVAGGEQFF. The CDR3 DNA reads TGTGCCAGCAGCCCAGTCGCGGGAGGTGAGCAGTTCTTC.

This chain uses TRBV7-8 with TRBJ2-1, with TRBD2 matching over 7 bases. V dropped 5 bases and J dropped 4; count of bases not matched to a gene: 23. Germline CDR1 SGHVS, CDR2 FQNEAQ. The CDR3 contains 20 residues. CDR3 nucleotides: TGTGCCAGCAGCACTCCAACCCCTAGCGGCACCCAGACGAATTACAATGAGCAGTTCTTC. It translates to CASSTPTPSGTQTNYNEQFF.

The V gene is TRBV2, the J gene TRBJ2-2, with TRBD2 matching over 9 bases. Unmatched junction bases numbered 12, after V lost 6 bases and J lost 7 bases. The CDR3 length is 16 residues. Germline V gives CDR1 SNHLY, CDR2 FYNNEI. CDR3 protein: CASSALAGHMRGELFF. CDR3 DNA sequence: TGTGCCAGCAGCGCGCTAGCGGGACACATGCGCGGGGAGCTGTTTTTT. Together with reference TRBV2 and TRBJ2-2, the CDR3 gives the full variable domain: EPEVTQTPSHQVTQMGQEVILRCVPISNHLYFYWYRQILGQKVEFLVSFYNNEISEKSEIFDDQFSVERPDGSNFTLKIRSTKLEDSAMYFCASSALAGHMRGELFFGEGSRLTVL.

This clone has only a few counts. This CDR3 is CASSLRVLGEQFF. In nucleotides, the CDR3 is TGTGCCAGCAGTTTGAGGGTGCTGGGTGAGCAGTTCTTC. The J gene is TRBJ2-1, the V gene TRBV6-5; D might be TRBD2 (5 bases). The V gene's germline CDR1 is MNHEY and CDR2 SVGAGI. The CDR3 has 13 amino acids. The V end lost 4 bases, the J end lost 9 bases, and 13 bases lay between the germline ends.

The V call is TRBV19, the J call TRBJ2-5; 9 bases are a match to TRBD1. V shed 3 bases and J 5 bases; nucleotides not matched to a gene: 4. The CDR3 runs 14 residues. CDR1 is LNHDA, CDR2 SQIVND, per germline (reference sequence). CDR3 sequence (DNA): TGTGCCAGTAGTATGACAGGGGGGGCGGAGACCCAGTACTTC. Translation: CASSMTGGAETQYF.

The CDR3, as DNA: TGTGCCAGCAGCTTAGCGGGCGGGACTAGCGGCAATGAGCAGTTCTTC. Its protein product is CASSLAGGTSGNEQFF. V is TRBV7-8 and J is TRBJ2-1; 11 bases agree with TRBD2. The CDR3 totals 16 residues. V lost 0 bases to trimming and J lost 6 bases; unmatched junction nucleotides: 4. CDR1 is SGHVS and CDR2 is FQNEAQ in the germline V gene.

By sample fraction, this clone is medium-sized. This chain uses TRBV4-1 with TRBJ1-1; 12 bases fit TRBD1. The junction had 10 bases not matched to a gene; V was cut back by 4 bases and J by 4 bases. Germline CDR1 is MGHRA and CDR2 is YSYEKL. CDR3 length equals 17 residues. The chain's CDR3 is CASSRSYRDRGPTEAFF. The CDR3 DNA reads as TGCGCCAGCAGCCGGTCGTACCGGGACAGGGGGCCCACTGAAGCTTTCTTT.

The V gene is TRBV6-6, the J gene TRBJ2-3; the D call may be TRBD1 or TRBD2 (6 bases each). The germline CDR1 and CDR2 sequences are MNHNY and SVGAGI (reference sequence). V was cut by 6 bases and J by 8 bases, with 15 bases left in between. The CDR3 spans 13 residues. The CDR3 sequence: CASSPGGVGTQYF. The CDR3 nucleotides are TGTGCCAGCAGCCCCGGGGGCGTGGGTACGCAGTATTTT.

The rearrangement uses TRBV28 and TRBJ1-5; weak D call: TRBD1 (5 bases). Trimming removed 5 bases from V and 5 bases from J, with 13 bases in between. CDR3 length: 14 amino acids. Looked up from germline, CDR1 is MDHEN and CDR2 is SYDVKM. The CDR3 spells CASSPGGRDQPQHF. The CDR3 nucleotides are TGTGCCAGCAGTCCCGGGGGGAGGGATCAGCCCCAGCATTTT.